This TCR beta chain is drawn from a study of shared clonotypes between healthy human individuals (dated by TCRdb to between 2020 and 2021). Regarding the research as a whole: A couple of women and a few men aged 18 to 49 years were included in the cohort. For each donor, CD4 naive and CD4 memory were each given three plates, CD8 naive was given two plates, and CD8 memory was given one plate. Each donor's leukapheresis produced roughly between roughly 0.94 and 9.5 billion PBMCs. To increase sequencing depth and limit assay-specific biases, different laboratories used diverse techniques to prepare libraries and sequence TCR repertoires. The study deeply sequenced blood TCR repertoires of about five healthy adults to estimate repertoire size and the extent of clonotype sharing between individuals.

A distance of 9 bases separates the germline ends of V and J, which lose 10 bases and 0 bases respectively. Spanning cysteine to phenylalanine, the CDR3 consists of 12 amino acids. CDR3 DNA only is kept here, 36 bases in frame from base 1. The germline V gene yields MNHNS for CDR1 and SASEGT for CDR2. Comment on this clone: What this receptor recognizes is not known. Per-base quality was not reported, and no clone a single base away is much larger than it.

TCR CDR3 regions were amplified from genomic DNA by multiplex PCR using the deep immunoSEQ assay. Extracted genomic DNA from each cell subset was distributed evenly across all wells of several immunoSEQ 96-well plates, and each plate was treated as a replicate. Each replicate PCR for sorted subsets received about 220 ng genomic DNA, equal to roughly 29,000 T cell genomes. The purified libraries were quantified using a Qubit 3.0 fluorometer, sized with a Bioanalyzer 2100, and then quantified again using the KAPA Library Quantification kit. Every immunoSEQ 96-well plate was sequenced on a separate single-read 150-cycle Illumina NextSeq 550 flow cell. As for how the authors treated the data: Because only junctional sequences without quality scores were contained in the immunoSEQ output, filtering matching that applied to full-length reads could not be performed. Sequences were annotated with PyIR, a Python wrapper for IgBLAST v1.9, and V/J genes and CDR3 were assigned using IMGT germline references. Reads were filtered out if the reads had weak V/J assignments (E-value above 1e-6), no CDR3, stop codons, out-of-frame junctions, or ambiguous translated residues. A V3J clonotype was defined by an identical inferred V gene, J gene, and CDR3 amino acid sequence. Percentage overlap between repertoires was computed as shared unique clonotypes divided by the size of the smaller repertoire. Repertoire richness was assessed with RTK rarefaction, the Chao1 estimator, and Recon v2.1 estimates of unobserved clonotypes. OLGA was used to compute generation probabilities for all TCRbeta clonotypes that the gDNA method yielded from a handful of donors. TCRdb took this table from immuneACCESS and kept in-frame rearrangements with V and J called. Such tables lack part of the clones; where checked against another copy, unresolved V genes explain under half of the gap, and the rest is unexplained. The D gene and trimming were derived from the DNA, and the V and J assignments and clone size from that table. Within this sample are roughly 590,000 clones, with 95% of them counted one time only. The top ten constitute roughly 0.1% of the sample.

The study at large found these results: The genetic and exposure-history diversity represented was limited by the small number of donors. Sharing across several donors was observed for about 5% of naive CD4, about 4% of naive CD8, around 2.5% of memory CD4, and about 0.38% of memory CD8 clonotypes. Incomplete sequencing was indicated by rarefaction of sorted-subset datasets, despite the large sequencing depth. Based on pairwise subsampling, the degree of clonotype sharing among donors was expected to be affected by sequencing depth. Larger estimated clonotype richness was generally found for naive subsets than for memory subsets. Compared with non-shared clonotypes, clonotypes shared by all four sorted-subset donors had higher generation probabilities. Only blood was sampled, and tissue TCR repertoires likely differ from those in blood.

CD8 naive samples consisted of CD45RO-negative cells that were positively selected for CCR7, yielding a CD45RA+CCR7+ population without TemRA cells. Donors were healthy HIV-negative adults with no recently reported acute infections or vaccinations. Every donor was a Caucasian adult residing in Nashville, Tennessee, USA. Blood was collected by leukapheresis, and PBMCs were isolated by Ficoll-Histopaque density gradient centrifugation and then cryopreserved in liquid nitrogen vapor phase. Analytical flow cytometry was used to check the purity and quantity of each magnetically sorted T cell population. Genomic DNA was isolated from every sorted fraction and measured by UV absorbance on a Nanodrop 2000c.

Sample: naive CD8+ T cells sorted from blood. The label giving this sample's cell subset or site can be read as: CD45RA+CCR7+. The source is a woman aged 25-40 years in good health. This chain is built from TRBV6-1 and TRBJ1-2; confidence is insufficient to name the D gene. The CDR3 protein is CAIYEANYGYTF. The DNA is TGTGCCATCTACGAAGCTAACTATGGCTACACCTTC.